This T cell receptor (beta chain) was observed in a study of blood T cell repertoires in COVID-19. Overall study: The study drew acute and convalescent COVID-19 samples from the United States, Italy and Spain.

Repertoires were generated with immunoSEQ multiplex PCR, while TCRdb's copy carries only in-frame clones and drops some. The profile shows about 440,000 clones, about 91% of them singletons. J was trimmed by 5 bases and V by 11 bases; bases with no gene match: 11. The germline CDR1 and CDR2 sequences are MNHEY and SVGAGI. The CDR3 is made up of 13 amino acids. This TCR derives from a woman between 45 and 65 years old with COVID-19, enrolled during active disease. The chain has TRBV6-5 and TRBJ2-7, with 8 bases fitting TRBD1. Sequencing was carried out using peripheral blood. The CDR3 DNA sequence: TGTGCCTCGAGACAGGGGAGTAAAAACGAGCAGTACTTC. Translation gives CASRQGSKNEQYF.